The TCR beta chain described here comes from a study of cytomegalovirus exposure and HLA in healthy donors. Germline V gene sequence: CDR1 LNHDA, CDR2 SQIVND (reference sequence). With 7 bases removed from V and 2 bases from J, the gap between germline ends came to 23 bases. The CDR3 has 17 amino acids. PCR primers comprised 60 Vbeta and 13 Jbeta primers. Some clones are missing from TCRdb's copy, which holds only in-frame ones; the method was immunoSEQ multiplex PCR. Of 90,000 to 110,000 clones in the sample, approximately 12% were seen once. Study findings and constraints: Most CMV-associated TCR beta chains appeared HLA-restricted in a later analysis.

The sample holds a few counts of this clone. The antigen is not known. The rearrangement joins TRBV19 to TRBJ1-2; D gene uncertain. The origin of this receptor is a man aged 35 to 55 in good health and CMV-seropositive. The sample taken for sequencing was PBMCs. The CDR3 bases are TGTGCCAGTACTAATGGGGAGTCGTTCGGACCAAACTATGGCTACACCTTC. Protein: CASTNGESFGPNYGYTF.